This T cell receptor beta chain comes out of a study of cytomegalovirus exposure and HLA in healthy donors. Assay: immunoSEQ multiplex PCR; the TCRdb copy retains only in-frame clones and omits some. The sample has fewer than 100,000 clones, 94% seen once; the top ten hold approximately 2.1%. This CDR3 comprises 15 residues. Germline CDR1 is SEHNR and CDR2 is FQNEAQ (reference sequence). The ends were cut back, 0 bases at V and 5 bases at J, with 13 bases in the middle. What was sequenced was PBMCs. The chain has TRBV7-9 and TRBJ2-5, with D possibly being TRBD1 (5 bases). This clonotype originated in a woman aged 18-29 years in good health and CMV-seronegative. The CDR3 bases are TGTGCCAGCAGCTTAGCGCTCAGGGTGAGGGAGACCCAGTACTTC. The encoded protein is CASSLALRVRETQYF.